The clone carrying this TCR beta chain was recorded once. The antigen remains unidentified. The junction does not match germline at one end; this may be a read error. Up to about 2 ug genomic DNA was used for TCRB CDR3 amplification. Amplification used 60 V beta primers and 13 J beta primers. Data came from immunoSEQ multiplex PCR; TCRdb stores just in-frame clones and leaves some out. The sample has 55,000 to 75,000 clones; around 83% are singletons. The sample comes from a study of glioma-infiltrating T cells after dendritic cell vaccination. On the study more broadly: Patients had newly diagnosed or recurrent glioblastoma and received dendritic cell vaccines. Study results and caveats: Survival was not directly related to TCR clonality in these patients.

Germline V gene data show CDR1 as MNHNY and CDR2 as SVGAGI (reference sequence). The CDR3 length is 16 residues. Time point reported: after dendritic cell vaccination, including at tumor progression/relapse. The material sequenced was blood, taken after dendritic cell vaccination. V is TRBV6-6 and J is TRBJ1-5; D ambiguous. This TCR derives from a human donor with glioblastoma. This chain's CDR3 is CARSYSVRVSNQPQHF. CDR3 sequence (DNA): TGTGCCCGCAGTTACTCGGTGAGGGTTAGCAATCAGCCCCAGCATTTT.